A single sample gave rise to the 25 T cell receptor beta chains below, sequenced in a study of T cells in Graves' hyperthyroidism and ophthalmopathy. Amplification targeted TCR beta CDR3 regions from RNA transcripts. An initial round of RT-PCR targeting the TCR CDR3 relied on the HTBI primer set. One entry per CDR3 protein, called by TCRdb with MiXCR from the multiplex PCR reads. Among 250,000 to 300,000 distinct CDR3 sequences listed, 13% were seen once. Sequencing was done on a sample of blood. The receptors derive from a woman in her thirties with Graves' hyperthyroidism that later progressed to Graves' ophthalmopathy.

This clonotype was observed many times. The V gene is TRBV2, the J gene TRBJ2-5; 8 positions match TRBD2. The CDR3 length is 16 residues. V lost 7 bases, J lost 5 bases, and 15 bases stayed unmatched. Germline V gene lookup returns CDR1 SNHLY and CDR2 FYNNEI. This CDR3 reads CASMGGGAGAGETQYF. Written as DNA, the CDR3 is TGTGCCAGCATGGGAGGTGGAGCGGGAGCTGGGGAGACCCAGTACTTC.

The rearrangement links TRBV7-2 to TRBJ2-3, with TRBD2 identical over 7 bases. The CDR3 is made up of 15 amino acids. V shed 1 base and J 6 bases; nucleotides not matched to a gene: 7. Germline-derived CDR1 and CDR2 are SGHTA and FQGNSA. The DNA for the CDR3 is TGTGCCAGCAGCTTAGTGTGGGGGGGGTTTGATACGCAGTATTTT. As protein: CASSLVWGGFDTQYF.

The V call is TRBV29-1, the J call TRBJ1-2; TRBD1 agrees at 9 bases. Germline loops: CDR1 SQVTM, CDR2 ANQGSEA. The length of the CDR3 is 12 residues. With 6 bases clipped from V and 8 bases from J, the junction kept 7 bases outside the gene matches. The CDR3 loop is CSVPRTGEGYTF. Written as DNA, the CDR3 is TGCAGCGTCCCTAGGACAGGGGAAGGCTACACCTTC.

This clonotype appeared many times. The rearrangement joins TRBV5-1 to TRBJ2-3; D is ambiguous. CDR1 SGHRS and CDR2 YFSETQ come from the germline V gene. V shed 0 bases and J shed 0 bases, with 8 bases lying between them. The CDR3 length is 15 residues. This CDR3 reads CASSLVTASTDTQYF. The CDR3 DNA reads TGCGCCAGCAGCTTGGTGACGGCTAGCACAGATACGCAGTATTTT.

At least ten counts were recorded for this clonotype. The rearrangement uses TRBV12-3 or TRBV12-4 and TRBJ2-7; tentative D call: TRBD1 (7 bases). This CDR3 contains 13 residues. V was pared by 7 bases and J by 3 bases, with 13 bases between. CDR3: CASTHQGGYEQYF. DNA for the CDR3: TGTGCCAGCACCCATCAGGGGGGCTACGAGCAGTACTTC.

This clonotype appeared many times. The chain combines TRBV18 with TRBJ1-5; no firm D call. Germline V gene data show CDR1 as KGHSH and CDR2 as LQKENI. V was trimmed by 3 bases and J by 9 bases, leaving 12 bases between them. The CDR3 is 13 residues long. CDR3 sequence: CASSPIDDGPQHF. CDR3 DNA: TGTGCCAGCTCACCTATCGACGATGGGCCCCAGCATTTT.

This clonotype occurred many times. The chain links TRBV11-2 to TRBJ2-1; D remains unclear. CDR1 SGHAT and CDR2 FQNNGV come from the germline V gene. The CDR3 totals 14 residues. V lost 0 bases, J lost 5 bases, and 8 bases lay in between. The CDR3 region has the DNA TGTGCCAGCAGCTTAGAAGGACCCCACAATGAGCAGTTCTTC. Translated, it gives CASSLEGPHNEQFF.

This clonotype was recorded many times. The rearrangement links TRBV7-2 to TRBJ2-3; D call uncertain. The ends were cut back, 5 bases at V and 5 bases at J, with 11 bases in the middle. Germline CDR1 and CDR2: SGHTA and FQGNSA. This CDR3 is 13 amino acids long. Here the CDR3 reads CASSRVLGDTQYF. The CDR3 nucleotides are TGTGCCAGCAGCCGTGTCCTGGGAGATACGCAGTATTTT. The complete variable domain, with remaining parts taken from reference TRBV7-2 and TRBJ2-3, reads GAGVSQSPSNKVTEKGKDVELRCDPISGHTALYWYRQSLGQGLEFLIYFQGNSAPDKSGLPSDRFSAERTGGSVSTLTIQRTQQEDSAVYLCASSRVLGDTQYFGPGTRLTVL.

The chain is built from TRBV28 and TRBJ2-3; TRBD1 aligns across 9 bases. With 8 bases clipped from V and 5 bases from J, the junction kept 2 bases outside the gene matches. Per the germline V gene, CDR1 is MDHEN and CDR2 is SYDVKM. The CDR3 contains 12 residues. The CDR3 sequence is CASRGQGDTQYF. The CDR3 nucleotides are TGTGCCAGCCGGGGACAGGGAGATACGCAGTATTTT. The entire variable domain, with the rest obtained from reference TRBV28 and TRBJ2-3, is as follows: DVKVTQSSRYLVKRTGEKVFLECVQDMDHENMFWYRQDPGLGLRLIYFSYDVKMKEKGDIPEGYSVSREKKERFSLILESASTNQTSMYLCASRGQGDTQYFGPGTRLTVL.

This clonotype was observed at least ten times. V usage is TRBV5-4 and J usage is TRBJ2-1; unclear D gene. Per the germline V gene, CDR1 is SGHNT and CDR2 is YYREEE (reference sequence). V gave up 0 bases and J gave up 5 bases, with 6 bases separating them. The CDR3 is 13 amino acids. The CDR3 region has the DNA TGTGCCAGCAGCTTGGTATACCACAATGAGCAGTTCTTC. Residues: CASSLVYHNEQFF.

This clonotype was observed a handful of times. Here the CDR3 DNA reads TGTGCCTGGAGTGTACGGGACATAGCGGGATACACCGGGGAGCTGTTTTTT. This sequence encodes CAWSVRDIAGYTGELFF. The rearrangement links TRBV30 to TRBJ2-2; 8 bases map to TRBD2. V gave up 0 bases and J gave up 3 bases; unmatched junction bases: 9. This CDR3 is built from 17 residues. Germline-derived CDR1 and CDR2 are GTSNPN and SVGIG (reference sequence). Looking up the rest from reference TRBV30 and TRBJ2-2 gives the full variable domain: SQTIHQWPATLVQPVGSPLSLECTVEGTSNPNLYWYRQAAGRGLQLLFYSVGIGQISSEVPQNLSASRPQDRQFILSSKKLLLSDSGFYLCAWSVRDIAGYTGELFFGEGSRLTVL.

This chain joins TRBV25-1 and TRBJ1-1, with D possibly being TRBD1 (5 bases). V was trimmed by 4 bases and J by 3 bases, leaving 15 bases between them. This CDR3 is 15 amino acids long. Germline lookup yields CDR1 MGHDK and CDR2 SYGVNS. The CDR3 loop is CASSGWGFRDTEAFF. CDR3 in DNA: TGTGCCAGCAGTGGTTGGGGGTTTCGGGACACTGAAGCTTTCTTT.

This clonotype was recorded at least ten times. This rearrangement joins TRBV30 to TRBJ1-1; D unresolved. This CDR3 has 12 amino acids. Trimming took off 4 bases at V and 6 bases at J, with 12 bases between the two ends. The germline CDR1 and CDR2 sequences are GTSNPN and SVGIG (reference sequence). As DNA, the CDR3 is TGTGCCTGGAATCTGCCCGGGTCTGAAGCTTTCTTT. It is translated as CAWNLPGSEAFF.

In this sample, this clonotype turned up many times. The V gene is TRBV7-6, the J gene TRBJ2-1; TRBD1 aligns across 8 bases. The CDR3 has 17 amino acids. Germline V CDR1 and CDR2: SGHVS, FNYEAQ. Germline trimming cut 5 bases from V and 7 bases from J; bases unmatched to any gene: 16. The CDR3 loop reads CASSTRQGPPIGNEQFF. In nucleotides, the CDR3 is TGTGCCAGCAGCACGAGACAGGGGCCCCCCATAGGGAATGAGCAGTTCTTC. The whole variable domain, remainder taken from reference TRBV7-6 and TRBJ2-1, is GAGVSQSPRYKVTKRGQDVALRCDPISGHVSLYWYRQALGQGPEFLTYFNYEAQQDKSGLPNDRFSAERPEGSISTLTIQRTEQRDSAMYRCASSTRQGPPIGNEQFFGPGTRLTVL.

This clonotype was seen repeatedly, ten times or more. V gene TRBV11-2 combines with J gene TRBJ2-5; tentatively, D is TRBD2 (6 bases). The CDR3 covers 16 residues. CDR1 and CDR2 (germline): SGHAT, FQNNGV. Trimming took 1 base from V and 4 from J, leaving 16 bases between them. CDR3 nucleotide sequence: TGTGCCAGCAGCTTAGTAGGAGCTAGCGCTTTAGAGACCCAGTACTTC. Its translation: CASSLVGASALETQYF.

This clonotype came up many times. The chain uses TRBV30 and TRBJ1-5; D is possibly TRBD1 (6 bases). Trimming cost V 4 bases and J 2 bases, with 9 bases left between them. The CDR3 length is 13 residues. CDR1 is GTSNPN and CDR2 is SVGIG in the germline V gene (reference sequence). CDR3 DNA sequence: TGTGCCTGGACAGGGGCCGGCAATCAGCCCCAGCATTTT. Protein sequence: CAWTGAGNQPQHF.

This clonotype was observed a single time. The V and J genes are TRBV19 and TRBJ1-1; TRBD1 matches at 9 bases. J gave up 5 bases and V 5 bases, and 6 bases lay outside the gene matches. The CDR3 has 14 residues. Germline CDR1 LNHDA, CDR2 SQIVND (reference sequence). CDR3 amino acids: CASSLQGAKTEAFF. In DNA, the CDR3 is TGTGCCAGTAGTTTACAGGGGGCTAAGACTGAAGCTTTCTTT.

For this clonotype: This may arise from a read error, as a much more abundant clone is one base away. This rearrangement joins TRBV6-2 or TRBV6-3 to TRBJ1-1; D possibly corresponds to TRBD1 (5 bases). Germline-derived CDR1 and CDR2 are MNHEY and SVGEGT. This CDR3 is built from 13 residues. Trimming stripped 3 bases from V and 4 bases from J, with 9 bases between. The CDR3 sequence is CASSYQGTTEAFF. In DNA, the CDR3 is TGTGCCAGCAGTTATCAGGGCACCACTGAAGCTTTCTTT.

The sample holds many counts of this clonotype. The rearrangement joins TRBV19 to TRBJ1-2, with TRBD1 as a possible D gene (6 bases). Between the trimmed V and J ends, which lost 6 bases and 8 bases, there was a span of 25 bases. There are 16 residues in the CDR3. Looked up from germline, CDR1 is LNHDA and CDR2 is SQIVND (reference sequence). The CDR3, as DNA: TGTGCCAGTAGCTCCCCCAGCGGTCAGGGGCCTCAAGGCTACACCTTC. Translated, it gives CASSSPSGQGPQGYTF.

This clonotype was seen only a few times. The chain links TRBV19 to TRBJ1-1, with D unclear. Germline V gene lookup returns CDR1 LNHDA and CDR2 SQIVND (reference sequence). Trimming took off 5 bases at V and 0 bases at J, with 13 bases between the two ends. The CDR3 has 15 residues. The CDR3, as DNA: TGTGCCAGTAGTCCTTTTGAGGGATTGAACACTGAAGCTTTCTTT. It codes for CASSPFEGLNTEAFF.

This clonotype has ten or more counts. The chain uses TRBV2 and TRBJ2-7; D not resolved. The CDR3 has 15 amino acids. Per the germline V gene, CDR1 is SNHLY and CDR2 is FYNNEI. The ends were cut back, 2 bases at V and 1 base at J, with 12 bases in the middle. The CDR3 protein is CASSESHPLSYEQYF. In DNA form, the CDR3 reads TGTGCCAGCAGTGAATCCCACCCCTTATCCTACGAGCAGTACTTC.

This clonotype was recorded many times. The chain joins TRBV12-3 or TRBV12-4 to TRBJ1-5; 7 bases are a match to TRBD1. Unmatched junction bases numbered 7, after V lost 5 bases and J lost 3 bases. This CDR3 has 15 amino acids. This chain's CDR3 is CASSPGGQINQPQHF. The CDR3, as DNA: TGTGCCAGCAGTCCAGGGGGACAGATCAATCAGCCCCAGCATTTT.

The CDR3 loop is CASRLLAKVNEQFF. In DNA form, the CDR3 reads TGTGCCAGCAGACTACTAGCGAAGGTCAATGAGCAGTTCTTC. This rearrangement joins TRBV6-9 to TRBJ2-1, with 7 bases identical to TRBD2. This CDR3 comprises 14 residues. V trimming: 6 bases; J trimming: 6 bases; junction bases outside the gene matches: 8. In germline, CDR1 is MNHGY, CDR2 SVAAGI.

The V call is TRBV6-1, the J call TRBJ1-4; unclear D gene. Trimming took off 5 bases at V and 4 bases at J, with 14 bases between the two ends. CDR1 is MNHNS, CDR2 SASEGT, per germline. The CDR3 runs to 15 residues. The CDR3 region has the DNA TGTGCCAGCAGTTACACCAACGAGGTTAATGAAAAACTGTTTTTT. Its translation is CASSYTNEVNEKLFF.

This clonotype was counted at least ten times. The gene calls are TRBV5-8 and TRBJ2-1, with D perhaps TRBD1 (5 bases). V lost 1 base and J lost 8, with 7 bases in between. Germline V lookup: CDR1 SGHTS, CDR2 YDEGEE. The CDR3 runs 12 residues. CDR3 nucleotide sequence: TGTGCCAGCAGCTTGCAGGGCGATGAGCAGTTCTTC. This sequence encodes CASSLQGDEQFF.